The 13 T cell receptor beta chains listed next were all sequenced from one sample in a study of T-cell memory formation after mild COVID-19. MiXCR, applied by TCRdb to the 5' RACE reads, yields one record per CDR3 protein. The data contain a few hundred thousand distinct CDR3 sequences, around 15% of them singletons. The sequenced sample was PBMCs or a T cell subset sorted from them (not recorded which). The receptors were gathered from a man between 18 and 29 years old who had mild COVID-19 (a few samples of this study predate the infection). Cell type and time point are not known.

This clonotype has at least ten counts. CDR3 loop: CASSLGGGYEQYF. As DNA, the CDR3 is TGTGCCAGCAGCTTAGGGGGGGGCTACGAGCAGTACTTC. The chain uses TRBV7-2 and TRBJ2-7; 7 positions match TRBD2. With 1 base clipped from V and 3 bases from J, the junction kept 0 bases outside the gene matches. The germline CDR1 and CDR2 sequences are SGHTA and FQGNSA. The CDR3 contains 13 residues.

V usage is TRBV4-2 and J usage is TRBJ2-1; D is unclear. Germline V CDR1 and CDR2: LGHNA, YNFKEQ. This CDR3 is built from 12 residues. Deletions cut 1 base from V and 7 bases from J, with 5 bases between. Here the CDR3 DNA reads TGTGCCAGCAGCCAAGTGGATAATGAGCAGTTCTTC. Protein sequence: CASSQVDNEQFF.

The chain combines TRBV11-2 with TRBJ2-2; D is unclear. CDR3 size: 16 residues. V was trimmed by 5 bases and J by 4 bases, leaving 17 bases between them. Looked up from germline, CDR1 is SGHAT and CDR2 is FQNNGV. In DNA, the CDR3 is TGTGCCAGCAGCCACGCGGCCCAGCGTAGCACCGGGGAGCTGTTTTTT. Protein product: CASSHAAQRSTGELFF.

The chain uses TRBV5-6 and TRBJ2-6; D ambiguous. The CDR3 totals 12 residues. Trimming took 0 bases from V and 5 from J, leaving 0 bases between them. Germline assignment: CDR1 SGHDT and CDR2 YYEEEE. This chain's CDR3 is CASSLGANVLTF. CDR3 coding DNA: TGTGCCAGCAGCTTGGGGGCCAACGTCCTGACTTTC. Combining the CDR3 with reference TRBV5-6 and TRBJ2-6 gives the whole variable domain DAGVTQSPTHLIKTRGQQVTLRCSPKSGHDTVSWYQQALGQGPQFIFQYYEEEERQRGNFPDRFSGHQFPNYSSELNVNALLLGDSALYLCASSLGANVLTFGAGSRLTVL.

As for this clonotype: The junction shows a germline mismatch at one end, possibly a read error. This chain joins TRBV7-9 and TRBJ1-1; 10 bases line up with TRBD1. Germline-derived CDR1 and CDR2 are SEHNR and FQNEAQ (reference sequence). This CDR3 is 11 amino acids long. The CDR3 sequence is CASSRDRGSYF. The CDR3 region has the DNA TGTGCCAGCAGCCGGGACAGGGGCTCCTACTTT.

In nucleotides, the CDR3 is TGTGCCAGCAGTTTCCACGGTAGGTCGAACACTGAAGCTTTCTTT. Protein product: CASSFHGRSNTEAFF. V and J are TRBV6-6 and TRBJ1-1, with D uncertain. The V and J ends lost 4 bases and 1 base respectively, with 13 bases between them. The CDR3 has 15 amino acids. Germline CDR1 is MNHNY and CDR2 is SVGAGI (reference sequence).

The chain links TRBV11-2 to TRBJ2-3; 8 nucleotides match TRBD2. The CDR3 spans 17 residues. Trimming cost V 0 bases and J 1 base; bases outside gene matches: 6. Per germline, CDR1 SGHAT and CDR2 FQNNGV. CDR3 nucleotides: TGTGCCAGCAGCTTAGATCCAGGGCGGGGGGGCACAGATACGCAGTATTTT. The encoded protein is CASSLDPGRGGTDTQYF. The full variable domain, rest sourced from reference TRBV11-2 and TRBJ2-3, is EAGVAQSPRYKIIEKRQSVAFWCNPISGHATLYWYQQILGQGPKLLIQFQNNGVVDDSQLPKDRFSAERLKGVDSTLKIQPAKLEDSAVYLCASSLDPGRGGTDTQYFGPGTRLTVL.

This clonotype appeared many times. The rearrangement uses TRBV29-1 and TRBJ2-7, with D possibly being TRBD2 (5 bases). The germline gives CDR1 SQVTM, CDR2 ANQGSEA. CDR3 length equals 12 residues. V shed 2 bases and J shed 2 bases, with 7 bases lying between them. DNA for the CDR3: TGCAGCGTTGAAACTAGGACCTACGAGCAGTACTTC. This sequence encodes CSVETRTYEQYF.

This clonotype was seen ten or more times. The CDR3 reads CASSLGGGGNEKLFF. CDR3 nucleotides: TGTGCCAGCAGCTTAGGAGGTGGCGGAAATGAAAAACTGTTTTTT. This chain joins TRBV7-2 and TRBJ1-4, with D unclear. The CDR3 sequence is 15 residues long. The germline V gene has CDR1 SGHTA and CDR2 FQGNSA. V shed 1 base and J shed 5 bases, with 11 bases lying between them.

The chain carries TRBV5-1 and TRBJ1-2; TRBD1 aligns across 9 bases. The length of the CDR3 is 17 residues. Germline assignment: CDR1 SGHRS and CDR2 YFSETQ. V was clipped by 0 bases and J by 6 bases; unmatched bases: 12. The CDR3 loop is CASSLEGTGFLGDGYTF. The CDR3 bases are TGCGCCAGCAGCTTGGAGGGGACAGGGTTCCTCGGGGATGGCTACACCTTC.

The CDR3 region is CASTGLAGGVTDTQYF. CDR3 coding DNA: TGTGCCAGCACTGGACTAGCGGGGGGGGTAACAGATACGCAGTATTTT. The chain has TRBV7-2 and TRBJ2-3, with TRBD2 identical over 15 bases. Germline-derived CDR1 and CDR2 are SGHTA and FQGNSA. The CDR3 consists of 16 residues. V was clipped by 7 bases and J by 3 bases; unmatched bases: 5.

Only a few counts were recorded for this clonotype. This rearrangement joins TRBV6-5 to TRBJ1-1; 7 bases fit TRBD1. Germline CDR1 reads MNHEY; CDR2 reads SVGAGI. Trimming removed 6 bases from V and 5 bases from J; junction bases left unmatched: 6. The CDR3 covers 13 residues. The CDR3 region has the DNA TGTGCCAGCAGCCCCACCAGGGGGACTGAAGCTTTCTTT. Protein sequence: CASSPTRGTEAFF.

The chain couples TRBV28 to TRBJ1-2, with D uncertain. The CDR3 is 15 amino acids. CDR1 MDHEN and CDR2 SYDVKM come from the germline V gene. V lost 2 bases, J lost 6 bases, and 16 bases lay in between. The CDR3 loop is CASSLRVTHGDGYTF. For the CDR3, the DNA is TGTGCCAGCAGTTTACGGGTTACGCACGGGGATGGCTACACCTTC.